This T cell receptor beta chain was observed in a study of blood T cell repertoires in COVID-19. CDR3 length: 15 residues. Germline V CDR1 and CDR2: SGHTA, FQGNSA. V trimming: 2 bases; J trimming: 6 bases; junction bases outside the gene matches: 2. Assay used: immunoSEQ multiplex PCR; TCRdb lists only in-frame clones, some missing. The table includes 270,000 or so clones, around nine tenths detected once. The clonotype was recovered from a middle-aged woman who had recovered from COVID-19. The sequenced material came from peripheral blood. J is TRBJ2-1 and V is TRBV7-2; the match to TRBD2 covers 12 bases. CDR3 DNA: TGTGCCAGCAGCTTAATGACTAGCGGGAGCAATGAGCAGTTCTTC. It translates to CASSLMTSGSNEQFF.